A selection of T cell receptor beta chains follows, all from one sample in a study of OX40 agonist ivuxolimab in advanced cancers. Clones were sequenced by immunoSEQ multiplex PCR, and TCRdb holds only the in-frame ones, with some missing. Among roughly 60,000 clones listed, 87% were seen once. Sequenced material: CD4+ or CD8+ T cells sorted from blood, taken in a trial of the OX40 agonist ivuxolimab. The receptors originated from an adult with an advanced solid tumor such as melanoma, head and neck, liver or kidney cancer. The CDR3 runs from the conserved cysteine through the conserved F or W. Each record gives: D gene, clone size, V gene, J gene, CDR3 DNA, CDR3 protein. D genes are given only for firm matches. Size tells how often a clone was seen (once, few, many) or the class of an expanded clone, and some rows leave it out.

>TRBD1|NA|TRBV5-1|TRBJ1-1
TGCGCCAGCAGCCGGACAGGGGGCAGTGCTTTCTTT
CASSRTGGSAFF
>NA|NA|TRBV5-5|TRBJ2-2
TGTGCCAGCAGCTGGGACCCGAACACCGGGGAGCTGTTTTTT
CASSWDPNTGELFF
>TRBD1|NA|TRBV9|TRBJ2-5
TGTGCCAGCAGCCACCGACAGGGAGCGATGGAGACCCAGTACTTC
CASSHRQGAMETQYF
>NA|NA|TRBV14|TRBJ2-2
TGTGCCAGCAGCCAAAACCCCTCCTTAGCGTTGACCGGGGAGCTGTTTTTT
CASSQNPSLALTGELFF
>NA|NA|TRBV5-1|TRBJ2-7
TGCGCCAGCAGCTTGTCCCCGTGGCATGGAGGCGAGCAGTACTTC
CASSLSPWHGGEQYF
>TRBD2|NA|TRBV19|TRBJ2-7
TGTGCCAGTAGCTACTACGGGAGGGTGTACTTC
CASSYYGRVYF
>NA|NA|TRBV28|TRBJ1-2
TGTGCCAGCAGACTTGGGACGGCCTGGGGCTACACCTTC
CASRLGTAWGYTF
>TRBD1|NA|TRBV29-1|TRBJ1-5
TGCAGCGTGGCCGGGACAGGGGGATGGCCCCAGCATTTT
CSVAGTGGWPQHF
>NA|NA|TRBV6-5|TRBJ2-2
TGTGCCAGCAGTTACTCTCTGCCCCCGAACACCGGGGAGCTGTTTTTT
CASSYSLPPNTGELFF
>NA|NA|TRBV6-5|TRBJ2-7
TGTGCCAGCAGCCAAGGGGAGTACGAGCAGTACTTC
CASSQGEYEQYF
>TRBD1|once|TRBV19|TRBJ1-1
TGTGCCAGTAGTCGGACAGGGGTTACTGAAGCTTTCTTT
CASSRTGVTEAFF
>NA|NA|TRBV27|TRBJ1-6
TGTGCCAGCGGCCTACGGACTCCCCAGGATTCTAATTCACCCCTCCACTTT
CASGLRTPQDSNSPLHF
>NA|NA|TRBV5-4|TRBJ1-1
TGTGCCAGCAGCCCGGGACGGTGGGGGACTGAAGCTTTCTTT
CASSPGRWGTEAFF
>TRBD2|NA|TRBV11-2|TRBJ2-7
TGTGCCAGCAGCCGCGGGACTAGCGGGACCTTTTACGAGCAGTACTTC
CASSRGTSGTFYEQYF
>NA|NA|TRBV7-9|TRBJ2-2
TGTGCCAGCAGCATCGGACTATACACCGGGGAGCTGTTTTTT
CASSIGLYTGELFF
>TRBD2|NA|TRBV6-1|TRBJ2-1
TGTGCCAGCAGTGAAAGGACTAGCGGTTTCTACAATGAGCAGTTCTTC
CASSERTSGFYNEQFF
>TRBD2|NA|TRBV5-1|TRBJ2-1
TGCGCCAGCAGCTCTAGCGGGAGAGGCAATGAGCAGTTCTTC
CASSSSGRGNEQFF
>TRBD1|NA|TRBV28|TRBJ2-7
TGTGCCAGCACCACACCGCAGGGGGCGACCTACGAGCAGTACTTC
CASTTPQGATYEQYF
>TRBD1|few|TRBV28|TRBJ1-3
TGTGCCAGCAGTCCGCATCAGACAGGGTACAACACCATATATTTT
CASSPHQTGYNTIYF
>NA|NA|TRBV7-2|TRBJ2-3
TGTGCCAGCAGCTTAGAGCAGCTGAGCACAGATACGCAGTATTTT
CASSLEQLSTDTQYF
>TRBD1|NA|TRBV2|TRBJ1-1
TGTGCCAGCAGGCCGGACAGGGTTCCTGAAGCTTTCTTT
CASRPDRVPEAFF
>NA|NA|TRBV4-2|TRBJ2-3
TGTGCCAGCAGCCTCGTCCCCGCAGATACGCAGTATTTT
CASSLVPADTQYF
>NA|once|TRBV21-1|TRBJ1-1
TGTGCCAGCAGCAAAGGAGAGGGGGGTATGAACACTGAAGCTTTCTTT
CASSKGEGGMNTEAFF
>NA|NA|TRBV9|TRBJ2-2
TGTGCCAGCAGCGTAGGTAGCCAAGGCACCGGGGAGCTGTTTTTT
CASSVGSQGTGELFF
>NA|NA|TRBV2|TRBJ1-1
TGTGCCAGCAGTAAAGACGGGACTAACACTGAAGCTTTCTTT
CASSKDGTNTEAFF
>TRBD2|once|TRBV7-9|TRBJ2-1
TGTGCCAGCCGCGGGACTAGCGGTTACAATGAGCAGTTCTTC
CASRGTSGYNEQFF